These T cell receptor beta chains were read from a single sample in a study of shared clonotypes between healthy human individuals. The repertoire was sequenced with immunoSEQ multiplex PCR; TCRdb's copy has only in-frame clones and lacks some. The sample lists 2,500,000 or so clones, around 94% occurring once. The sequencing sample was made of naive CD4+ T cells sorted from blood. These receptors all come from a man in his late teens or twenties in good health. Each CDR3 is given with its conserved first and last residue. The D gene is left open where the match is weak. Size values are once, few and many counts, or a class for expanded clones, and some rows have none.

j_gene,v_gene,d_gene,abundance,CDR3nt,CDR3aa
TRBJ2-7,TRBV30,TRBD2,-,TGTGCCTGGACTAGCGGGAGCGCCGAGCAGTACTTC,CAWTSGSAEQYF
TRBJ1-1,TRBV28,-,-,TGTGCCAGCAGTTCCCTCGGGGGGAAGATGAACACTGAAGCTTTCTTT,CASSSLGGKMNTEAFF
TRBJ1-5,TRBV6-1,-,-,TGTGCCAGCAGTGAAATACAGGTGATCAATCAGCCCCAGCATTTT,CASSEIQVINQPQHF
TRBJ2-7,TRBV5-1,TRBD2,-,TGCGCCAGCAGCTGGACTAGCGGGAGGCACGAGCAGTACTTC,CASSWTSGRHEQYF
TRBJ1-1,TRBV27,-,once,TGTGCCAGCAGTTCCCCGACCGGGACAAAAGCTTTCTTT,CASSSPTGTKAFF
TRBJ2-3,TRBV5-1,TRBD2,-,TGCGCCAGCAGCTTGGCGGGCGGGAGGGCCGGGGCAGATACGCAGTATTTT,CASSLAGGRAGADTQYF
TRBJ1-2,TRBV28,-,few,TGTGCCAGCAGTTCTTCCGGGACTGCTAACTATGGCTACACCTTC,CASSSSGTANYGYTF
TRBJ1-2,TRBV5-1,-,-,TGCGCCAGCAGCTTGTCAGCCACCTCTAACTATGGCTACACCTTC,CASSLSATSNYGYTF
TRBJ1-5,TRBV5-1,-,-,TGCGCCAGCAGCTTGGGGGGTTTGAGGCAGGGAGGAGGCCAGCCCCAGCATTTT,CASSLGGLRQGGGQPQHF
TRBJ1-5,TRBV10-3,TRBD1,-,TGTGCCATCAGTGGGGGGACAGGGGAAGGGCCCCAGCATTTT,CAISGGTGEGPQHF
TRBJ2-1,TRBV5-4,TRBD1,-,TGTGCCAGCAGCTTCCCCCGGGACAGCTCCTACAATGAGCAGTTCTTC,CASSFPRDSSYNEQFF
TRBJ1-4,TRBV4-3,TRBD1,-,TGCGCCAGCAGTCTCACCGGGACAGCAGGTGAAAAACTGTTTTTT,CASSLTGTAGEKLFF
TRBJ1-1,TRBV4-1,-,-,TGCGCCAGCAGCCAATCCTCCCGATGGACTGAAGCTTTCTTT,CASSQSSRWTEAFF
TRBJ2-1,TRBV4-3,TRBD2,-,TGCGCCAGCAGCCAAGATTTGGGGGGAGCGGGAGGGCGGGAGCAGTTCTTC,CASSQDLGGAGGREQFF
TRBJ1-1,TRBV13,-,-,TGTGCCAGCAGCCCCCCGGGGGAGTCCCCAGGGCCAGCTTTCTTT,CASSPPGESPGPAFF
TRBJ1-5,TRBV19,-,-,TGTGCCAGTAGTATTGAGTATAGCAATCAGCCCCAGCATTTT,CASSIEYSNQPQHF
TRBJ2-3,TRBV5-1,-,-,TGCGCCAGCAGCTTGCCTTACGGCCTACGCACAGATACGCAGTATTTT,CASSLPYGLRTDTQYF
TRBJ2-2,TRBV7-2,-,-,TGTGCCAGCAGCTGGGGGGCGGGAGTTGCAACCGGGGAGCTGTTTTTT,CASSWGAGVATGELFF
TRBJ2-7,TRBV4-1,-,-,TGCGCCAGCAGCCCGCGCGGGGCAGCCCCAGCCTACGAGCAGTACTTC,CASSPRGAAPAYEQYF
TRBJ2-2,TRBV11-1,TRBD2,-,TGTGCCAGCAGCTTATTAGCGGGGGGCAGGACCGGGGAGCTGTTTTTT,CASSLLAGGRTGELFF
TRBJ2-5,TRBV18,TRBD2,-,TGTGCCAGCTCCCAGACTAGCGGGACCCAAGAGACCCAGTACTTC,CASSQTSGTQETQYF
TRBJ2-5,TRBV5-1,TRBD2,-,TGCGCCAGCAGCCGGGGACTAGTTGGAGAGACCCAGTACTTC,CASSRGLVGETQYF
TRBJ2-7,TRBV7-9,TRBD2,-,TGTGCCAGCAGCTTCCCCCTAGCGGTGGGCTACGAGCAGTACTTC,CASSFPLAVGYEQYF
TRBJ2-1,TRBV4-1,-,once,TGCGCCAGCAGCCAAGTTGGGGGGGCAAGCTCCTACAATGAGCAGTTCTTC,CASSQVGGASSYNEQFF
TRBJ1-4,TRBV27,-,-,TGTGCCAGCAGTTTGCAGGGGATGGGTGAAAAACTGTTTTTT,CASSLQGMGEKLFF
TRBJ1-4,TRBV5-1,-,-,TGCGCCAGCAGCTTGGTTAGGGGGACTAATGAAAAACTGTTTTTT,CASSLVRGTNEKLFF
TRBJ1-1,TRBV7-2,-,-,TGTGCCAGCAGCTTAGTTGCCGGGGCTGAAGCTTTCTTT,CASSLVAGAEAFF
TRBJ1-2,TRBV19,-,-,TGTGCCAGTAGTGCCGGGATCTCAGGGGCTGGTGGCTACACCTTC,CASSAGISGAGGYTF
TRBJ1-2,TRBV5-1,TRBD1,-,TGCGCCAGCTCCCCGGGCACAGGGGATAGGTATGGCTACACCTTC,CASSPGTGDRYGYTF
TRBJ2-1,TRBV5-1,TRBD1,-,TGCGCCAGCAGCCCCGGACAGGTTCCTGAGCAGTTCTTC,CASSPGQVPEQFF
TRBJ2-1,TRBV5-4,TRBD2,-,TGTGCCAGCAGCTTGGCTAGCGGGATAGGCAATGAGCAGTTCTTC,CASSLASGIGNEQFF
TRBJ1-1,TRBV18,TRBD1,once,TGTGCCAGCTCACCCTCGACAGGGGGCAACACTGAAGCTTTCTTT,CASSPSTGGNTEAFF
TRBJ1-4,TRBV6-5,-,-,TGTGCCAGCAGTTACTCCCCGACAGGCCCGGGGGAAAAACTGTTTTTT,CASSYSPTGPGEKLFF
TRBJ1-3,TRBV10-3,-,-,TGTGCCATCATTCCCGAGGGTTCCGGAAACACCATATATTTT,CAIIPEGSGNTIYF
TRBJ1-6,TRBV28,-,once,TGTGCCAGCACCCTCCATCAACCGGGACCCACTAATTCACCCCTCCACTTT,CASTLHQPGPTNSPLHF
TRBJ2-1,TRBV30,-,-,TGTGCCCTAAAAAAAACTAGTAGCTACAATGAGCAGTTCTTC,CALKKTSSYNEQFF
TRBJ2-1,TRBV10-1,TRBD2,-,TGCGCCAGCAGTGATGGACTAGCGGGAGGGAATTCCTACAATGAGCAGTTCTTC,CASSDGLAGGNSYNEQFF
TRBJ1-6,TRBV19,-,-,TGTGCCAGTACATTCTCCGTGAATTCACCCCTCCACTTT,CASTFSVNSPLHF
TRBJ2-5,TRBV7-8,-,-,TGTGCCAGCAGCACTTTCAGGACACCCCAAGAGACCCAGTACTTC,CASSTFRTPQETQYF
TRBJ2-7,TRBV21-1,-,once,TGTGCCAGCAGCGACCGGACTAGTTTATATCAGGAGCAGTACTTC,CASSDRTSLYQEQYF
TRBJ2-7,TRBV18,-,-,TGTGCCAGCTCACCACCGGCCGCAAACGAGCAGTACTTC,CASSPPAANEQYF
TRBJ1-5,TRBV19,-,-,TGTGCCAGTAGTATACAGAGCAATCAGCCCCAGCATTTT,CASSIQSNQPQHF
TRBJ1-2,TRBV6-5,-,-,TGTGCCAGCAGTTACGGGGCCTCAGCGGGCTATGGCTACACCTTC,CASSYGASAGYGYTF
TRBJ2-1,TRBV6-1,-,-,TGTGCCAGCACGTACTGGCTTAATGAGCAGTTCTTC,CASTYWLNEQFF
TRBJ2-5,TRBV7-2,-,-,TGTGCCAGCAGCACCCGACTAGGGCAAGAGACCCAGTACTTC,CASSTRLGQETQYF
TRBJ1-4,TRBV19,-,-,TGTGCCAGTAGTATACGGACTAATGAAAAACTGTTTTTT,CASSIRTNEKLFF
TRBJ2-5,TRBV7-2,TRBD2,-,TGTGCCAGCAGCTTAGGGGCGGGAGAAGGAGAGACCCAGTACTTC,CASSLGAGEGETQYF
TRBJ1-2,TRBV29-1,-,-,TGCAGCGTTGGAAGGGACACCTCCTATGGCTACACCTTC,CSVGRDTSYGYTF
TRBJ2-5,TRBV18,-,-,TGTGCCAGCTCACCACCTAACCAAGAGACCCAGTACTTC,CASSPPNQETQYF
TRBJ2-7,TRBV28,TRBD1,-,TGTGCCAGCAGTTTAGGACTCACAGGGGGGTACGAGCAGTACTTC,CASSLGLTGGYEQYF
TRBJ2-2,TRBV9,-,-,TGTGCCAGCAGCAGAAGGGACCTTGGCACCGGGGAGCTGTTTTTT,CASSRRDLGTGELFF
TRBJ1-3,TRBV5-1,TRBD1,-,TGCGCCAGCAGCCGGACAGGGGCAGAAAACACCATATATTTT,CASSRTGAENTIYF
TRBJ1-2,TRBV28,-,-,TGTGCCAGCGGCTCAGGGCGAAGGGGCGGCGAGGGCTACACCTTC,CASGSGRRGGEGYTF
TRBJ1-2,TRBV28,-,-,TGTGCCAGCAGGCCCGGACAGAACTATGGCTACACCTTC,CASRPGQNYGYTF
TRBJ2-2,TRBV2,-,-,TGTGCCAGCAATGGTGGCAATGTCGGGGAGCTGTTTTTT,CASNGGNVGELFF